A selection of T cell receptor beta chains follows, all from one sample in a study of blood T cells in healthy people across ages. TCRdb fed the 5' RACE reads into MiXCR, producing one record per CDR3 protein. The repertoire has more than 900,000 distinct CDR3 sequences, 20% to 25% of them found once; the top ten carry approximately 0.71%. These data also featured in a second study, about T cells of mothers and their children.

The sample consisted of blood. These receptors all stem from a girl aged 2-9 years in good health. The conserved cysteine and the conserved F or W are not part of the CDR3 here. The D gene is left open where the match is weak. Rows give clone size only sometimes, using once, few, many, or a class for an expanded clone.

V,J,size,D,CDR3
TRBV5-1,TRBJ2-2,once,TRBD2,ASSLFGSGSGDTGELF
TRBV9,TRBJ2-3,.,.,ASSAYAQVGTDTQY
TRBV11-3,TRBJ2-2,few,.,ASSLLPGTVGELF
TRBV29-1,TRBJ1-2,.,.,SVERQGAPNYGYT
TRBV29-1,TRBJ1-1,few,.,SVLGGTEAF
TRBV9,TRBJ2-1,few,.,ASRNDWTIPPNEQF
TRBV12-3/TRBV12-4,TRBJ1-4,.,TRBD1,ASRLGQGGEKLF
TRBV12-3/TRBV12-4,TRBJ2-7,few,TRBD1,ASSSTGQYQEAQY
TRBV7-9,TRBJ1-1,.,TRBD1,ASSPTWTGRNTEAF
TRBV5-1,TRBJ2-7,many,TRBD2,ASSFTSGSYEQY
TRBV7-2,.,.,.,ASSSYPRSSYEQY
TRBV10-3,TRBJ2-5,many,TRBD2,AISDGLAGLQETQY
TRBV5-1,TRBJ2-1,.,TRBD2,ASFAGLAADDEQF
TRBV3-1,TRBJ2-1,few,.,ASSQVSAEQF
TRBV28,TRBJ2-7,.,.,ASFSRDVSSYEQY
TRBV20-1,.,.,.,SARDAGRGTYEQY
TRBV7-8,TRBJ1-5,.,TRBD1,ASSPWGQTGDQPQH
TRBV9,.,.,.,ASSVEGGEQY
TRBV29-1,TRBJ1-1,.,.,SVRAATGGTEAF
TRBV25-1,TRBJ2-5,few,.,ASTSRADQY
TRBV29-1,TRBJ1-1,.,.,SALLEGDTEAF